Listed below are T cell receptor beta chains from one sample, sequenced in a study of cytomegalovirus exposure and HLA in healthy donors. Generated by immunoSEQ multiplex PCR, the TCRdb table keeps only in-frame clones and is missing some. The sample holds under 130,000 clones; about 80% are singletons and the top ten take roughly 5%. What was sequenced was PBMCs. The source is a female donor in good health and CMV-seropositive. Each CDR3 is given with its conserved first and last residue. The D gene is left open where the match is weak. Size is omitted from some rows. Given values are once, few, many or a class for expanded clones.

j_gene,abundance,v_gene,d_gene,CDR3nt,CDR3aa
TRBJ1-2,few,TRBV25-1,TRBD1,TGTGCCAGCAGTGACCCGACAGGGACATACTATGGCTACACCTTC,CASSDPTGTYYGYTF
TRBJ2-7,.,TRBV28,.,TGTGCCAGCAGTCCCCGGAGGGCCCACGAGCAGTACTTC,CASSPRRAHEQYF
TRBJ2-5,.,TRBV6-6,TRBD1,TGTGCCAGCAGCATCAAGGGGGCGACCCAGTACTTC,CASSIKGATQYF
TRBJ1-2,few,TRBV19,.,TGTGCCAGTAGTATCCAGGCGGGTAGCTACACCTTC,CASSIQAGSYTF
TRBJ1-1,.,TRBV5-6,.,TGTGCCAGCAGCGAGTTGGGGTGGGGCCTGAACACTGAAGCTTTCTTT,CASSELGWGLNTEAFF
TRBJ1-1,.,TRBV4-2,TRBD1,TGTGCCAGCAGCCAAGAACTTACACGAAGGGCCACCGGGACAGGGACTGAAGCTTTCTTT,CASSQELTRRATGTGTEAFF
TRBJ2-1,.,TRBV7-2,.,TGTGCCAGCAGCTTAGATTCCGTGACAGGTAATGAGCAGTTCTTC,CASSLDSVTGNEQFF
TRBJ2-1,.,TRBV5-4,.,TGTGCCAGCAGTTCGCAGGGTGGTGGGTACAATGAGCAGTTCTTC,CASSSQGGGYNEQFF
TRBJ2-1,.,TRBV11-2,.,TGTGCCAGCAGCTTTTCAAACAATGAGCAGTTCTTC,CASSFSNNEQFF
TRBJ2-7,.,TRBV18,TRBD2,TGTGCCAGCTCACCGGCCGGTCGGGAGGACGAGCAGTACTTC,CASSPAGREDEQYF
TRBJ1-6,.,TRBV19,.,TGTGCCAGTAGCTCCGGGATCTTTGATTCACCCCTCCACTTT,CASSSGIFDSPLHF
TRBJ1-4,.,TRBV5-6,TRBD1,TGTGCCAGCAGCCCAGGGACAGGGTGGGGTGAAAAACTGTTTTTT,CASSPGTGWGEKLFF
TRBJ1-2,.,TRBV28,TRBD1,TGTGCCAGCAGTTACCCGGGACAGGGGTTTCTGGACTATGGCTACACCTTC,CASSYPGQGFLDYGYTF
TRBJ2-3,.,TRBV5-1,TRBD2,TGCGCCAGCAGCCGCTCGGGAGGGAGCACAGATACGCAGTATTTT,CASSRSGGSTDTQYF
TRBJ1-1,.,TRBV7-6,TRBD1,TGTGCCAGCAGCAGAAGGCGGACAGGGAGGGATGTAAACACTGAAGCTTTCTTT,CASSRRRTGRDVNTEAFF
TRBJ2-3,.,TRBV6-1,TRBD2,TGTGCCAGCAGTGGGGGGACTAGCGGGAGCATTCATACGCAGTATTTT,CASSGGTSGSIHTQYF
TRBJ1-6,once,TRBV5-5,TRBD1,TGTGCCAGCAGCCCTCCCGGGACAGGTCCACCCCTCCACTTT,CASSPPGTGPPLHF
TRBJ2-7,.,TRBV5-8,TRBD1,TGTGCCAGCAGCGGGACAGGGTCTGACGAGCAGTACTTC,CASSGTGSDEQYF
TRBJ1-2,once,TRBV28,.,TGTGCCAGCAGTTTATCGCAGGGCATGGGCTACACCTTC,CASSLSQGMGYTF
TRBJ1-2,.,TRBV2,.,TGTGCCAGCAGCGTTACTAGGCCAGCCAACTATGGCTACACCTTC,CASSVTRPANYGYTF
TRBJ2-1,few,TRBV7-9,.,TGTGCCAGCAGCCGGAGCGGGCATGAGCAGTTCTTC,CASSRSGHEQFF
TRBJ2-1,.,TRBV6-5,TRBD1,TGTGCCAGCAGTTCCCCGACAGGGTACAATGAGCAGTTCTTC,CASSSPTGYNEQFF
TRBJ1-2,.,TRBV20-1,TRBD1,TGCTGTACAGGGGGCTATGGCTACACCTTC,CCTGGYGYTF
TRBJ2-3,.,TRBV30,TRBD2,TGTGCCTACACGGGGGGAAGCACAGATACGCAGTATTTT,CAYTGGSTDTQYF
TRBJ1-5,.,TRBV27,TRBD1,TGTGCCAGCAGTTTATCGGGACAGGGGGCCCAGCCCCAGCATTTT,CASSLSGQGAQPQHF
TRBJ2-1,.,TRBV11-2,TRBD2,TGTGCCAGCAGTCGGACTAGCGGGGGGCCGAGCTCCTACAATGAGCAGTTCTTC,CASSRTSGGPSSYNEQFF
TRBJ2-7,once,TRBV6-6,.,TGTGCCAGCACTAGGGAGGTCAACGGCCCCTACGAGCAGTACTTC,CASTREVNGPYEQYF
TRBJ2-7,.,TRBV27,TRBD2,TGTGCCAGCAGTTTCCTAGCGGGGGAGCAGTACTTC,CASSFLAGEQYF
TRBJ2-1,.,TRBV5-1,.,TGCGCCAGCAGCAGCCACCCGGGACTCCGCAGCAATGAGCAGTTCTTC,CASSSHPGLRSNEQFF
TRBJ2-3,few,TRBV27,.,TGTGCCAGCAGTCCCCCCAGGTCCGCATTCACAGATACGCAGTATTTT,CASSPPRSAFTDTQYF
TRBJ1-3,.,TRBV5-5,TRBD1,TGTGCCAGCAGCTTGGGAGGGGGCCGCGCCACCATATATTTT,CASSLGGGRATIYF
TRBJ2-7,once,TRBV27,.,TGTGCCAGCAGTCCGTATTATCCCGGAAGGGGCCGCTCCTACGAGCAGTACTTC,CASSPYYPGRGRSYEQYF
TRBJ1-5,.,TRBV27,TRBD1,TGTGCCAGCAGTCCAGGGGGCGCTCGCAATCAGCCCCAGCATTTT,CASSPGGARNQPQHF
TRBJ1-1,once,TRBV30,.,TGTGCCTGGAGTAAGAGGGTAGACACTGAAGCTTTCTTT,CAWSKRVDTEAFF
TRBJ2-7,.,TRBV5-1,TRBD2,TGCGCCAGCAGCTTGGAAGTTAGCGGGAGGGTTAGCTCCTACGAGCAGTACTTC,CASSLEVSGRVSSYEQYF
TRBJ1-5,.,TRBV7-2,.,TGTGCCAGCAGCTTAGGGCGGCTGAATCAGCCCCAGCATTTT,CASSLGRLNQPQHF
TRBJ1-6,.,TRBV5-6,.,TGTGCCAGCAGCTTAAACAGGGCCACGGATTCACCCCTCCACTTT,CASSLNRATDSPLHF
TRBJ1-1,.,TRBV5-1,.,TGCGCCAGCAGCTTGGCGGCAGGGAACACTGAAGCTTTCTTT,CASSLAAGNTEAFF
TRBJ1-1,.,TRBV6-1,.,TGTGCCAGCAGTGAAAGTTGGGCTAACACTGAGGCTTTCTTT,CASSESWANTEAFF
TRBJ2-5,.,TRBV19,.,TGTGCCAGTAGTATAGATCTCGGGGATAGCGAGACCCAGTACTTC,CASSIDLGDSETQYF
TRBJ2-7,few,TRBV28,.,TGTGCCAGCAGTCCACGGCCGGGCTACGAGCAGTACTTC,CASSPRPGYEQYF
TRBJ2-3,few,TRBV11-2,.,TGTGCCAGCAGCTTAGGTTTGGGGGGTCAGGATACGCAGTATTTT,CASSLGLGGQDTQYF
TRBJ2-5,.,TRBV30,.,TGTGCCTGGAGCTCAGTGGAGACCCAGTACTTC,CAWSSVETQYF
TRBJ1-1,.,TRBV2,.,TGTGCCAGCAGTGTAGAGGGGAACACTGAAGCTTTCTTT,CASSVEGNTEAFF
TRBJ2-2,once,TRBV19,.,TGTGCCAATAGTACGAGCGGGGCAGGGGCCGGGGAGCTGTTTTTT,CANSTSGAGAGELFF
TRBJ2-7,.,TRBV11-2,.,TGTGCCAGCAGCTGGGGCCTACGGTACGAGCAGTACTTC,CASSWGLRYEQYF
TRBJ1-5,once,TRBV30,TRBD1,TGTGCCTGGAAAACAGGGGGCTTGAATCAGCCCCAGCATTTT,CAWKTGGLNQPQHF
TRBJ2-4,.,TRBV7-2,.,TGTGCCAGCAGCTTTTCTCAGGGGCGTAGCATTCAGTACTTC,CASSFSQGRSIQYF
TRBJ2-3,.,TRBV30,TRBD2,TGTGCCTCAGGACTAGCGGGGGAAACAGATACGCAGTATTTT,CASGLAGETDTQYF
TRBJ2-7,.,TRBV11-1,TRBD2,TGTGCCAGCAGCTTAATCGGGGGGAGCTACGAGCAGTACTTC,CASSLIGGSYEQYF
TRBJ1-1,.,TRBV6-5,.,TGTGCCAGCAGTATACAGAGATCGAACACTGAAGCTTTCTTT,CASSIQRSNTEAFF
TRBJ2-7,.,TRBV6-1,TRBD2,TGTGCCAGCAGTGGGGGGGTTCTAGCGGGAGCCTCTTACGAGCAGTACTTC,CASSGGVLAGASYEQYF